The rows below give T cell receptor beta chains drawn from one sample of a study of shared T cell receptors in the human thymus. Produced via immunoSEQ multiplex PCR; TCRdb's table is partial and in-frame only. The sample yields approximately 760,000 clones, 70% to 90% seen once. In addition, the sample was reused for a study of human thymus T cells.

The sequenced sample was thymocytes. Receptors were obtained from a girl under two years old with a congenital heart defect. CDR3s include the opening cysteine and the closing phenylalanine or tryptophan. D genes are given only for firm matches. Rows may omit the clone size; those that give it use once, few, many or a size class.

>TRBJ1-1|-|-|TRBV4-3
CASSQDLAGRSTEAFF
TGCGCCAGCAGCCAAGATTTGGCAGGTAGAAGCACTGAAGCTTTCTTT
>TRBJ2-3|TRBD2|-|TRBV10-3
CAISAGTSGGTDTQYF
TGTGCCATCAGCGCCGGGACTAGCGGGGGGACAGATACGCAGTATTTT
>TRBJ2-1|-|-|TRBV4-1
CASGGGPQFF
TGCGCCAGCGGGGGGGGGCCGCAGTTCTTC
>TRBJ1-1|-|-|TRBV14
CASSRWTAMNTEAFF
TGTGCCAGCAGCCGTTGGACAGCTATGAACACTGAAGCTTTCTTT
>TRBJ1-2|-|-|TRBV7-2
CASSLAGALNYGYTF
TGTGCCAGCAGCTTAGCGGGGGCCTTAAACTATGGCTACACCTTC
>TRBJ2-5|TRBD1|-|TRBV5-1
CASSRTGVGETQYF
TGCGCCAGCAGCCGGACAGGGGTCGGGGAGACCCAGTACTTC
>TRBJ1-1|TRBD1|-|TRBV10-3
CAIRHRGNTEAFF
TGTGCCATCAGACACAGGGGGAACACTGAAGCTTTCTTT
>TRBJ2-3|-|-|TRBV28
CASSTSTVTDTQYF
TGTGCCAGCAGTACCTCGACAGTGACAGATACGCAGTATTTT
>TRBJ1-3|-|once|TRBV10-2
CASRLGQNGNTIYF
TGCGCCAGCAGACTCGGACAGAATGGAAACACCATATATTTT
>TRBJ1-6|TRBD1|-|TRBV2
CARRSGGNNSPLHF
TGTGCCAGGAGGTCAGGGGGCAATAATTCCCCCCTCCACTTT
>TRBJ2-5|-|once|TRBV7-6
CASGSGKEETQYF
TGTGCCAGCGGGTCTGGAAAGGAGGAGACCCAGTACTTC
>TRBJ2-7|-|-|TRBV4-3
CASSPTPVGHEQYF
TGCGCCAGCAGCCCCACCCCCGTGGGCCACGAGCAGTACTTC
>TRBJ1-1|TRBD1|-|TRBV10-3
CAIRPIEGATEAFF
TGTGCCATCAGGCCCATTGAGGGGGCGACTGAAGCTTTCTTT
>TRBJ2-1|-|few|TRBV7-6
CASSLAVRTGSDNEQFF
TGTGCCAGCAGCTTAGCGGTACGAACAGGGTCCGACAATGAGCAGTTCTTC
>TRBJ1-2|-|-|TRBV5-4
CASSFRTSRDLTYGYTF
TGTGCCAGCAGCTTCCGGACATCTCGCGATCTGACCTATGGCTACACCTTC
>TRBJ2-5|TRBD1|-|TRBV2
CASSEPYRGRYQETQYF
TGTGCCAGCAGTGAACCATACAGGGGGCGATACCAAGAGACCCAGTACTTC
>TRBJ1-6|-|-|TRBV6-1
CASNSGPDYNSPLHF
TGTGCCAGCAACTCAGGGCCGGACTATAATTCACCCCTCCACTTT
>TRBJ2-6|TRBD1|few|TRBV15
CATSRGTGVNSGANVLTF
TGTGCCACCAGCAGAGGGACAGGGGTTAACTCTGGGGCCAACGTCCTGACTTTC
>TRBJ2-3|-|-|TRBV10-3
CAISASTDTQYF
TGTGCCATCAGTGCAAGCACAGATACGCAGTATTTT
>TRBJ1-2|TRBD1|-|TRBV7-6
CASSPRQGANYGYTF
TGTGCCAGCAGCCCCCGACAGGGAGCTAACTATGGCTACACCTTC
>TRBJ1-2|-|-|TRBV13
CASSLSGNYGYTF
TGTGCCAGCAGCTTAAGCGGGAACTATGGCTACACCTTC
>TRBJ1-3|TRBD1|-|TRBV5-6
CASSLGPGQGIWGGNTIYF
TGTGCCAGCAGCTTGGGACCGGGACAGGGGATCTGGGGTGGAAACACCATATATTTT
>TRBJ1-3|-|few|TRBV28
CASSQAYSPRGNTIYF
TGTGCCAGCAGTCAAGCCTATTCACCGCGGGGAAACACCATATATTTT
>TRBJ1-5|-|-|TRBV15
CATSRAPLRNLNQPQHF
TGTGCCACCAGCAGAGCCCCCCTCAGGAACCTCAATCAGCCCCAGCATTTT
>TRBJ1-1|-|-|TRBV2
CASSPRQGNTEAFF
TGTGCCAGCAGTCCTCGGCAGGGGAACACTGAAGCTTTCTTT
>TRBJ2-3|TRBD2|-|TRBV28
CASRDARPPSGGREGYTDTQYF
TGTGCCAGCAGGGACGCACGACCCCCTAGCGGGGGTCGGGAGGGATACACAGATACGCAGTATTTT
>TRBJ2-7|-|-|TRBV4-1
CASSQDFGRGLFPYEQYF
TGCGCCAGCAGCCAAGATTTTGGCAGGGGATTATTCCCCTACGAGCAGTACTTC